What follows describes a single T cell receptor beta chain. Its specificity is unknown. The same CDR3 is also encoded by other DNA sequences in this sample. Clones were sequenced by immunoSEQ multiplex PCR, and TCRdb holds only the in-frame ones, with some missing. The repertoire holds about 140,000 clones, with around nine tenths as singletons. The data are from a study of T cell responses to AZD1222 COVID-19 vaccine. General observations from the study: Samples come after the peak T cell response, not at day 14. Seropositive at baseline were only a handful of AZD1222 recipients.

Germline V gene sequence: CDR1 SGHTA, CDR2 FQGNSA. V was shortened by 1 base and J by 3 bases, with 4 bases between the two germline ends. The CDR3 spans 13 residues. The sequences come from peripheral blood, collected 28 days after the second AZD1222 dose. This rearrangement joins TRBV7-2 to TRBJ1-5; no clear D. This TCR came from an adult who received the AZD1222 COVID-19 vaccine. CDR3 region: CASSLESNQPQHF. In DNA, the CDR3 is TGTGCCAGCAGCTTAGAATCCAATCAGCCCCAGCATTTT.